The 19 T cell receptor beta chains presented below share a single source sample, sequenced in a study of cytomegalovirus exposure and HLA in healthy donors. Primers included in the PCR were 60 Vbeta and 13 Jbeta primers. Generated by immunoSEQ multiplex PCR, the TCRdb table keeps only in-frame clones and is missing some. The sample lists 150,000 to 200,000 clones, 78% occurring once. Sequenced sample: PBMCs. These receptor sequences come from a woman aged 25-40 years in good health and CMV-seropositive.

This clone was counted once. The chain couples TRBV6-1 to TRBJ1-2; D remains ambiguous. Germline V gene sequence: CDR1 MNHNS, CDR2 SASEGT. The CDR3 is 13 amino acids. The germline V and J ends were trimmed by 4 bases and 1 base, with 7 bases remaining between them. CDR3 sequence (DNA): TGTGCCAGCAGTGGCAACAGTAACTATGGCTACACCTTC. It is translated as CASSGNSNYGYTF.

The V and J genes are TRBV5-6 and TRBJ2-1; 9 bases are a match to TRBD1. The CDR3 sequence is 19 residues long. CDR1 is SGHDT and CDR2 is YYEEEE in the germline V gene. J gave up 3 bases and V 1 base, and 14 bases lay outside the gene matches. The CDR3 sequence is CASSLWGTGFESFYNEQFF. The CDR3 bases are TGTGCCAGCAGCTTGTGGGGGACAGGGTTTGAGAGTTTCTACAATGAGCAGTTCTTC.

The V and J genes are TRBV10-2 and TRBJ2-1; possible D gene TRBD2, 6 bases. V was cut by 7 bases and J by 1 base, with 14 bases left in between. The CDR3 is 15 amino acids. Germline CDR1 and CDR2: WSHSY and SAAADI. CDR3 residues: CASKLLGGSYNEQFF. In DNA, the CDR3 is TGCGCCAGCAAGCTGCTAGGAGGGTCCTACAATGAGCAGTTCTTC.

The chain is built from TRBV29-1 and TRBJ1-2; TRBD1 agrees at 10 bases. This CDR3 spans 12 amino acids. Germline trimming cut 6 bases from V and 4 bases from J; bases unmatched to any gene: 2. CDR1 and CDR2 from the germline V gene are SQVTM and ANQGSEA. For the CDR3, the DNA is TGCAGCGTCGGGGACAGGGGCTATGGCTACACCTTC. Residues: CSVGDRGYGYTF.

This clone was found once. J is TRBJ2-7 and V is TRBV11-2; D remains unclear. From germline, CDR1 is SGHAT and CDR2 FQNNGV. The CDR3 is made up of 13 amino acids. The germline V and J ends were trimmed by 6 bases and 3 bases, with 12 bases remaining between them. DNA of the CDR3: TGTGCCAGCAGTCCCTTTAGAAGCTACGAGCAGTACTTC. It translates to CASSPFRSYEQYF.

The genes are TRBV5-6 and TRBJ1-2; D uncertain. V was clipped by 4 bases and J by 7 bases, with 14 bases between them. This CDR3 has 13 amino acids. Germline values: CDR1 SGHDT, CDR2 YYEEEE. This CDR3 reads CASSRNGPGGYTF. CDR3 coding DNA: TGTGCCAGCAGCCGAAACGGCCCGGGTGGCTACACCTTC.

V usage is TRBV4-1 and J usage is TRBJ2-7, with 7 positions matching TRBD1. The germline V gene encodes CDR1 MGHRA and CDR2 YSYEKL. The CDR3 is made up of 14 amino acids. Trimming took 3 bases from V and 4 from J; bases not matched to a gene: 6. DNA for the CDR3: TGCGCCAGCAGCCAGCCGGGACAGAGATACGAGCAGTACTTC. It is translated as CASSQPGQRYEQYF.

The table lists this clone with a count of one. The V gene is TRBV9, the J gene TRBJ2-7; D is perhaps TRBD2 (6 bases). This CDR3 is 17 amino acids long. Looked up from germline, CDR1 is SGDLS and CDR2 is YYNGEE. V lost 5 bases and J 5 bases, leaving 26 bases between the germline ends. CDR3: CASRDNPRNGGSDEQYF. Here the CDR3 DNA reads TGTGCCAGCAGGGACAATCCCCGGAACGGGGGTTCCGACGAGCAGTACTTC.

The CDR3 here is CASSFTKGVGNQPQHF. Here the CDR3 DNA reads TGTGCCAGCAGTTTCACCAAGGGGGTGGGCAATCAGCCCCAGCATTTT. The rearrangement joins TRBV28 to TRBJ1-5; possibly TRBD1 for D (6 bases). Germline values: CDR1 MDHEN, CDR2 SYDVKM. V was trimmed by 3 bases and J by 2 bases, leaving 14 bases between them. The CDR3 is 16 residues long. The full variable domain, rest sourced from reference TRBV28 and TRBJ1-5, is DVKVTQSSRYLVKRTGEKVFLECVQDMDHENMFWYRQDPGLGLRLIYFSYDVKMKEKGDIPEGYSVSREKKERFSLILESASTNQTSMYLCASSFTKGVGNQPQHFGDGTRLSIL.

The chain joins TRBV7-2 to TRBJ2-3; TRBD1 aligns across 8 bases. There are 15 residues in the CDR3. The J segment lost 4 bases and the V segment lost 0 bases, leaving 3 bases of the junction unmatched. Germline CDR1 is SGHTA and CDR2 is FQGNSA. The CDR3 sequence: CASSLAMDRADTQYF. The CDR3 region has the DNA TGTGCCAGCAGCTTAGCCATGGACAGGGCAGATACGCAGTATTTT.

This clone appeared a single time. The V and J genes are TRBV6-4 and TRBJ1-4, with D perhaps matching TRBD1 (5 bases). Trimming shortened V by 4 bases and J by 5 bases, and 14 bases separated the two germline ends. This CDR3 comprises 15 residues. CDR1 is MRHNA and CDR2 is SNTAGT in the germline V gene. CDR3 nucleotides: TGTGCCAGCAGTGCAAACGCAGGGTCGAATGAAAAACTGTTTTTT. Amino acids: CASSANAGSNEKLFF.

The chain combines TRBV10-3 with TRBJ2-1; D gene ambiguous. CDR1 is ENHRY, CDR2 SYGVKD, per germline. CDR3 length: 14 residues. Trimming took off 3 bases at V and 1 base at J, with 7 bases between the two ends. This chain's CDR3 is CAISDGISYNEQFF. The CDR3 DNA reads as TGTGCCATCAGTGATGGCATTTCCTACAATGAGCAGTTCTTC.

The chain links TRBV9 to TRBJ1-3; tentatively, D is TRBD1 (5 bases). Germline CDR1 and CDR2: SGDLS and YYNGEE. The CDR3 has 15 amino acids. Trimming cost V 0 bases and J 4 bases, with 11 bases left between them. The CDR3 DNA follows: TGTGCCAGCAGCGTAGGCCAGGGCGTGGGAAACACCATATATTTT. Protein sequence: CASSVGQGVGNTIYF. The entire variable domain, with the rest obtained from reference TRBV9 and TRBJ1-3, is as follows: DSGVTQTPKHLITATGQRVTLRCSPRSGDLSVYWYQQSLDQGLQFLIQYYNGEERAKGNILERFSAQQFPDLHSELNLSSLELGDSALYFCASSVGQGVGNTIYFGEGSWLTVV.

A few counts support this clone. J is TRBJ2-7 and V is TRBV11-2, with TRBD2 as a possible D gene (6 bases). The ends were cut back, 1 base at V and 1 base at J, with 11 bases in the middle. This CDR3 is built from 15 residues. Looked up from germline, CDR1 is SGHAT and CDR2 is FQNNGV. Here the CDR3 reads CASSLGSGPSYEQYF. For the CDR3, the DNA is TGTGCCAGCAGCTTAGGGAGCGGGCCGTCCTACGAGCAGTACTTC.

The chain carries TRBV7-8 and TRBJ1-4; the match to TRBD1 covers 9 bases. This CDR3 is 14 amino acids long. The V segment lost 5 bases and the J segment 8 bases; nucleotides outside the gene matches: 6. Per the germline V gene, CDR1 is SGHVS and CDR2 is FQNEAQ. In DNA, the CDR3 is TGTGCCAGCAGCCCTTGGACAGGGGAAGAAAAACTGTTTTTT. Translating gives CASSPWTGEEKLFF.

This clone was counted a single time. The chain uses TRBV9 and TRBJ1-3, with D perhaps TRBD1 (5 bases). With 4 bases removed from V and 2 bases from J, the gap between germline ends came to 10 bases. This CDR3 region has 14 residues. CDR1 is SGDLS and CDR2 is YYNGEE in the germline V gene. The CDR3 sequence is CASSPGGTGNTIYF. The CDR3 nucleotides read TGTGCCAGCAGCCCCGGGGGAACTGGAAACACCATATATTTT. The complete variable domain, with remaining parts taken from reference TRBV9 and TRBJ1-3, reads DSGVTQTPKHLITATGQRVTLRCSPRSGDLSVYWYQQSLDQGLQFLIQYYNGEERAKGNILERFSAQQFPDLHSELNLSSLELGDSALYFCASSPGGTGNTIYFGEGSWLTVV.

The table lists this clone with a few counts. This rearrangement joins TRBV19 to TRBJ2-4; tentatively, D is TRBD1 (5 bases). V was trimmed by 4 bases and J by 0 bases, leaving 10 bases between them. Per the germline V gene, CDR1 is LNHDA and CDR2 is SQIVND (reference sequence). This CDR3 has 15 residues. DNA for the CDR3: TGTGCCAGTAGTAGGCAGGGTCTAGCCAAAAACATTCAGTACTTC. Amino acid sequence: CASSRQGLAKNIQYF.

The rearrangement joins TRBV7-9 to TRBJ2-5; 7 bases agree with TRBD2. Per the germline V gene, CDR1 is SEHNR and CDR2 is FQNEAQ (reference sequence). J was trimmed by 5 bases and V by 2 bases; bases with no gene match: 5. The CDR3 covers 14 residues. The CDR3 reads CASSLPTSLETQYF. The CDR3 DNA reads TGTGCCAGCAGCTTACCGACTAGCTTGGAGACCCAGTACTTC.

The V call is TRBV5-5, the J call TRBJ1-2; possibly TRBD1 for D (5 bases). The CDR3 spans 14 residues. The germline V gene encodes CDR1 SGHKS and CDR2 YYEKEE (reference sequence). The V end lost 1 base, the J end lost 8 bases, and 15 bases lay between the germline ends. CDR3 in amino acids: CASSLPGGMGGYTF. The CDR3 DNA reads TGTGCCAGCAGCTTGCCGGGGGGAATGGGAGGCTACACCTTC.